This paragraph covers one TCR beta chain sequence. Its antigen has not been determined. No clone much larger than this one lies a single base away; base qualities are absent. To demonstrate the VDJtools post-analysis software, TCR beta repertoires were profiled from the peripheral blood of about a dozen young patients with multiple sclerosis. The multiple sclerosis patients were children and adolescents ranging in age from about 6 to 17 years. Library construction relied on PCR. The instrument was an Illumina HiSeq 2500. To reduce PCR and sequencing biases, unique molecular identifiers were built into the TCR beta cDNA libraries. Every 1 to 10 million input T cells yielded approximately 500,000 cDNA molecules, meaning each molecule approximated one T cell. The patient libraries were prepared and sequenced with the same protocol used for the earlier healthy control dataset. Within a given batch, samples were prepared together, multiplexed and sequenced on the same HiSeq lane. From the authors' description of their analysis: MIGEC handled the raw barcoded reads, throwing out single-read molecular identifier groups before consensus assembly and CDR3 extraction. VDJtools was used for post-analysis of the clonotype tables, and diversity was normalized by down-sampling every dataset to the size of the smallest sample. Repertoire overlap clustering matched CDR3 amino acid but not nucleotide sequences to correct batch-related cross-sample contamination. TCRdb passed the public sequencing reads through fastp at Q25 and MiXCR, retaining productive beta sequences. Rows matching on CDR3 protein sequence are summarized as one entry with the most common DNA and genes. The V and J calls come from TCRdb's annotation, not from the publication. The sample table holds fewer than 900,000 distinct CDR3 sequences, of which just over 45% were seen once. Roughly 5% of the sample rests with the top ten.

The sample comes from a study of post-analysis software for immune sequencing data (dated by TCRdb to the mid-2010s). With respect to the entire study: The recorded disease courses included relapsing-remitting, secondary progressive and progressive-relapsing multiple sclerosis, and some patients had no subtype annotation. The multiple sclerosis patient repertoires were compared with some twelve previously published healthy control repertoires from donors aged 6 to 25 years. A subset of samples was prepared in parallel using single-end sample barcoding, then pooled and co-amplified after Illumina adapter ligation.

Here is what the overall study found, with its caveats: Compared with controls, multiple sclerosis patients had significantly lower normalized Chao1 diversity, a finding suggesting substantial peripheral T-cell clonal expansion. The multiple sclerosis patient group was slightly younger than the control group. Direct clustering with F measure revealed strong co-clustering of samples prepared in the same batch, which led to a batch-effect correction.

Source material: blood. The sequence came from a girl under 18 with multiple sclerosis.

The CDR3 protein: CASSFSSGSEQYF. The DNA is TGTGCCAGCAGCTTTTCTAGCGGCAGCGAGCAGTACTTC. Recombination linked TRBV7-6 to TRBJ2-7; TRBD2 matches 7 bases in the middle. The CDR3, cysteine through phenylalanine, is 13 amino acids long. CDR3 DNA is the only sequence kept; it has 39 bases, read in frame from the first base. In the germline V gene, CDR1 corresponds to SGHVS and CDR2 to FNYEAQ. The junction shows trimming of 3 bases on V and 6 bases on J, and the gene matches do not reach 5 bases of it.